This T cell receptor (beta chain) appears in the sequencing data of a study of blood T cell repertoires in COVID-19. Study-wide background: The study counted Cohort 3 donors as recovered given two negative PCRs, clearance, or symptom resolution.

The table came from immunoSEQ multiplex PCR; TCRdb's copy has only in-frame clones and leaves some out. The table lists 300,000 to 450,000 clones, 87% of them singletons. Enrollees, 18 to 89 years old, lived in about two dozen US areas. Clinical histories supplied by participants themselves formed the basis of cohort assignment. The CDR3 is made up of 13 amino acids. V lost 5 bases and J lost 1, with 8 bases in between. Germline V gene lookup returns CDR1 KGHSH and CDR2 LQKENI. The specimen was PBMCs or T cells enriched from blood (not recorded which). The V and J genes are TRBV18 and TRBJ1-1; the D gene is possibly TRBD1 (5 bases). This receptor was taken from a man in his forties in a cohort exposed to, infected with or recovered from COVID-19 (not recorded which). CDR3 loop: CASSNDRNTEAFF. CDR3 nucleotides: TGTGCCAGCTCAAACGACAGGAACACTGAAGCTTTCTTT.